The 12 T cell receptor beta chains reported below all come from one sample, sequenced in a study of blood T cell repertoires in COVID-19 (dated by TCRdb to about 2020). The library was obtained by the immunoSEQ multiplex PCR assay. TCRdb obtained this table from immuneACCESS and retained in-frame rearrangements with V and J assigned. These tables miss some clones; where compared with another copy, unresolved V genes account for less than half of the shortfall, and the remainder is unexplained. Within this sample are roughly 210,000 clones, with 84% of them counted one time only. The ten biggest clones cover about 10% of the sample. Sequenced: peripheral blood. These receptors were taken from an elderly woman with COVID-19, enrolled during active disease.

This chain links TRBV9 with TRBJ2-5, with D perhaps matching TRBD2 (6 bases). The CDR3 totals 15 residues. Trimming removed 3 bases from V and 2 bases from J, with 14 bases in between. CDR1 SGDLS and CDR2 YYNGEE come from the germline V gene. CDR3 loop: CASSASGGRQETQYF. CDR3 DNA: TGTGCCAGCAGCGCCTCTGGAGGGCGGCAAGAGACCCAGTACTTC. Using reference TRBV9 and TRBJ2-5 for the parts outside the CDR3, the full variable domain is DSGVTQTPKHLITATGQRVTLRCSPRSGDLSVYWYQQSLDQGLQFLIQYYNGEERAKGNILERFSAQQFPDLHSELNLSSLELGDSALYFCASSASGGRQETQYFGPGTRLLVL.

The rearrangement joins TRBV20-1 to TRBJ1-2, with a tentative D call TRBD1 (5 bases). Per germline, CDR1 DFQATT and CDR2 SNEGSKA (reference sequence). With 3 bases removed from V and 4 bases from J, the gap between germline ends came to 15 bases. This CDR3 region has 14 residues. This CDR3 is CSASSGGGSYGYTF. In nucleotides, the CDR3 is TGCAGTGCTAGTAGTGGGGGAGGGAGCTATGGCTACACCTTC.

This chain links TRBV10-2 with TRBJ2-5; TRBD2 agrees at 10 bases. V shed 5 bases and J 5 bases; nucleotides not matched to a gene: 5. The CDR3 sequence is 14 residues long. The germline V gene encodes CDR1 WSHSY and CDR2 SAAADI. As DNA, the CDR3 is TGCGCCAGCAGTAGCGGGGGGGCCATGGAGACCCAGTACTTC. This sequence encodes CASSSGGAMETQYF.

In DNA form, the CDR3 reads TGTGCCAGCAGTTTTAAATCACCCCTCCACTTT. This codes for CASSFKSPLHF. The chain has TRBV28 and TRBJ1-6; D is undetermined. Trimming removed 3 bases at V and 10 bases at J, with 4 bases between. Germline assignment: CDR1 MDHEN and CDR2 SYDVKM. The CDR3 has 11 residues. Full variable domain (remainder filled in from reference TRBV28 and TRBJ1-6): DVKVTQSSRYLVKRTGEKVFLECVQDMDHENMFWYRQDPGLGLRLIYFSYDVKMKEKGDIPEGYSVSREKKERFSLILESASTNQTSMYLCASSFKSPLHFGNGTRLTVT.

The rearrangement links TRBV6-5 to TRBJ1-1; TRBD1 matches 7 bases. Germline CDR1 is MNHEY and CDR2 is SVGAGI. With 6 bases clipped from V and 1 base from J, the junction kept 8 bases outside the gene matches. This CDR3 contains 15 residues. The CDR3 DNA reads TGTGCCAGCAGCCAAATGGGACAGAAGAACACTGAAGCTTTCTTT. This sequence encodes CASSQMGQKNTEAFF.

The chain joins TRBV5-1 to TRBJ2-1; TRBD1 agrees at 8 bases. Germline V gene data show CDR1 as SGHRS and CDR2 as YFSETQ. The CDR3 has 15 residues. J gave up 6 bases and V 0 bases, and 5 bases lay outside the gene matches. CDR3: CASSLGTGKVNEQFF. DNA for the CDR3: TGCGCCAGCAGCTTGGGGACAGGGAAGGTCAATGAGCAGTTCTTC.

The chain is built from TRBV4-3 and TRBJ1-2, with 7 bases identical to TRBD1. In germline, CDR1 is LGHNA, CDR2 YSLEER. V lost 0 bases to trimming and J lost 2 bases; unmatched junction nucleotides: 6. The CDR3 has 16 amino acids. The CDR3 spells CASSQDRGRGNYGYTF. The CDR3 nucleotides are TGCGCCAGCAGCCAAGATCGAGGCAGGGGGAACTATGGCTACACCTTC.

This chain links TRBV5-6 with TRBJ2-2; no definite D call. The germline gives CDR1 SGHDT, CDR2 YYEEEE. The CDR3 sequence is 15 residues long. V was trimmed by 3 bases and J by 1 base, leaving 10 bases between them. The CDR3 DNA follows: TGTGCCAGCAGCTCGCCTCAGGAGAACACCGGGGAGCTGTTTTTT. Translation gives CASSSPQENTGELFF.

This clone has only a few counts. This chain connects TRBV12-3 or TRBV12-4 to TRBJ1-4, with D unresolved. The CDR3 has 12 amino acids. Between the trimmed V and J ends, which lost 2 bases and 7 bases, there was a span of 5 bases. The CDR3 nucleotides are TGTGCCAGCAGTTTAATCCGTGAAAAACTGTTTTTT. Amino acid sequence: CASSLIREKLFF.

This chain links TRBV5-4 with TRBJ2-2, with 9 bases lining up with TRBD2. Losses at the gene ends were 4 bases for V and 7 bases for J; bases not matched to a gene: 17. CDR1 and CDR2 from the germline V gene are SGHNT and YYREEE (reference sequence). CDR3 length: 18 residues. The DNA of the CDR3 is TGTGCCAGCAGCGTCAAAGTGGGCGGGGGGGCCCGTAACGGGGAGCTGTTTTTT. Encoded protein: CASSVKVGGGARNGELFF. The full variable domain, with the rest looked up from reference TRBV5-4 and TRBJ2-2, is ETGVTQSPTHLIKTRGQQVTLRCSSQSGHNTVSWYQQALGQGPQFIFQYYREEENGRGNFPPRFSGLQFPNYSSELNVNALELDDSALYLCASSVKVGGGARNGELFFGEGSRLTVL.

The chain is built from TRBV9 and TRBJ2-7; 11 nucleotides agree with TRBD1. Germline-derived CDR1 and CDR2 are SGDLS and YYNGEE. After removal of 3 bases from V and 3 bases from J, the junction contained 20 bases not matched to a gene. This CDR3 contains 20 residues. Here the CDR3 DNA reads TGTGCCAGCAGCGCCACCAGCTCCAGGGACAGGGGGTCGCCCGTCTACGAGCAGTACGTC. This gives the protein CASSATSSRDRGSPVYEQYV.

The gene calls are TRBV7-8 and TRBJ1-3; 8 positions match TRBD1. Germline loops: CDR1 SGHVS, CDR2 FQNEAQ. With V trimmed by 4 bases and J by 1 base, 9 bases remained unmatched. There are 17 residues in the CDR3. CDR3 sequence reads: CASSSGQGYYSGNTIYF. CDR3 nucleotide sequence: TGTGCCAGCAGCTCAGGACAGGGATATTATTCTGGAAACACCATATATTTT. The whole variable domain, remainder taken from reference TRBV7-8 and TRBJ1-3, is GAGVSQSPRYKVAKRGQDVALRCDPISGHVSLFWYQQALGQGPEFLTYFQNEAQLDKSGLPSDRFFAERPEGSVSTLKIQRTQQEDSAVYLCASSSGQGYYSGNTIYFGEGSWLTVV.